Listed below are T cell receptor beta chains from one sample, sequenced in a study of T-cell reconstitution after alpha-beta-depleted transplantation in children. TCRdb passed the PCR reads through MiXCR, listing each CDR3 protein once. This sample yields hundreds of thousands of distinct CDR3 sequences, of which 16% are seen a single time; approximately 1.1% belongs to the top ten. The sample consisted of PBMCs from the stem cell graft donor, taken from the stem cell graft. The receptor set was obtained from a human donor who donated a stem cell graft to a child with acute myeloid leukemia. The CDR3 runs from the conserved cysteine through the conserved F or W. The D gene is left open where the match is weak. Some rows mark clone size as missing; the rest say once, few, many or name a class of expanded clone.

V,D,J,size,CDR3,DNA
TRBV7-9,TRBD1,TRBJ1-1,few,CASSFGQGYEAFF,TGTGCCAGCAGCTTCGGACAGGGGTATGAAGCTTTCTTT
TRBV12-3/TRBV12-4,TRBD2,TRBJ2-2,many,CASSLRGGGELFF,TGTGCCAGCAGTTTACGGGGGGGCGGGGAGCTGTTTTTT
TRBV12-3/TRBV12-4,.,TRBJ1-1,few,CASSFWAVNTEAFF,TGTGCCAGCAGTTTCTGGGCCGTGAACACTGAAGCTTTCTTT
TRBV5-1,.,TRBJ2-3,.,CASSRTGDSTDTQYF,TGCGCCAGCAGCCGGACCGGCGACAGCACAGATACGCAGTATTTT
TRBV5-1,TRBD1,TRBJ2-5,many,CASSLTTGEETQYF,TGCGCCAGCAGCTTAACAACAGGGGAAGAGACCCAGTACTTC
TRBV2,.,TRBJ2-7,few,CASLDGASYEQYF,TGTGCCAGCCTTGACGGAGCCTCCTACGAGCAGTACTTC
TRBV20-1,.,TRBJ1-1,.,CSARRREAEAFF,TGCAGTGCTAGAAGAAGGGAAGCTGAAGCTTTCTTT
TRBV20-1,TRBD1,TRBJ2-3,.,CSAGQAIAGDTQYF,TGCAGTGCTGGACAGGCGATAGCAGGAGATACGCAGTATTTT
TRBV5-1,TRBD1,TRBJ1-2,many,CASSDRGNGYTF,TGCGCCAGCAGCGACAGGGGGAACGGCTACACCTTC
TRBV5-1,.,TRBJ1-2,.,CASSWSPSGGEGGYTF,TGCGCCAGCAGCTGGTCGCCATCCGGGGGAGAGGGTGGCTACACCTTC
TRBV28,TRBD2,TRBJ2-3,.,CASRSRLAGGTTDTQYF,TGTGCCAGCAGGAGCCGCCTAGCGGGGGGGACCACAGATACGCAGTATTTT
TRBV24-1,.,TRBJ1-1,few,CATSGGRGNTEAFF,TGTGCCACCAGTGGGGGAAGGGGGAACACTGAAGCTTTCTTT
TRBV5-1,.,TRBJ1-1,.,CASSLAGFDTEAFF,TGCGCCAGCAGCTTGGCGGGGTTCGACACTGAAGCTTTCTTT
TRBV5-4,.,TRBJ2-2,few,CASRAQGNTGELFF,TGTGCCAGCAGGGCCCAGGGGAACACCGGGGAGCTGTTTTTT
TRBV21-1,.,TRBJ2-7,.,CASSKDGQGGGYEQYF,TGTGCCAGCAGCAAAGACGGGCAGGGAGGAGGCTACGAGCAGTACTTC
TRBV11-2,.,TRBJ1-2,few,CASSSITSQGYGYTF,TGTGCCAGCAGCTCCATAACGTCTCAGGGCTATGGCTACACCTTC
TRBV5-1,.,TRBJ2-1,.,CASSLEWGRGGDEQFF,TGCGCCAGCAGCTTGGAATGGGGCAGGGGTGGCGATGAGCAGTTCTTC
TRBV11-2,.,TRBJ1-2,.,CASSLSPLAYGEANYGYTF,TGTGCCAGCAGCTTAAGCCCCCTGGCGTACGGGGAGGCTAACTATGGCTACACCTTC
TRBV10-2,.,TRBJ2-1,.,CASCGTDHYNEQFF,TGCGCCAGCTGCGGGACAGACCACTACAATGAGCAGTTCTTC
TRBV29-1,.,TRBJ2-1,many,CSVAEVAEQFF,TGCAGCGTTGCCGAAGTAGCAGAGCAGTTCTTC
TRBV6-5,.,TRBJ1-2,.,CASSYSRGPTNYGYTF,TGTGCCAGCAGTTACTCCAGGGGACCAACTAACTATGGCTACACCTTC
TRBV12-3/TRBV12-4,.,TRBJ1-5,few,CASSLGSTPQHF,TGTGCCAGCAGTTTGGGGTCGACCCCCCAGCATTTT
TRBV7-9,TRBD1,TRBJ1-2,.,CASSLALAGGGYTF,TGTGCCAGCAGCTTAGCGCTCGCAGGGGGCGGCTACACCTTC
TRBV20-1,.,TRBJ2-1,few,CSARDSQPHSYNEQFF,TGCAGTGCTAGAGATTCGCAACCGCACTCCTACAATGAGCAGTTCTTC
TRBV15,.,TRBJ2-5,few,CATSSREREETQYF,TGTGCCACCAGCAGCAGGGAGCGGGAAGAGACCCAGTACTTC
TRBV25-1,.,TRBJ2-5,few,CASSEYRIQETQYF,TGTGCCAGCAGTGAATACAGGATCCAAGAGACCCAGTACTTC
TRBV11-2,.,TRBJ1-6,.,CASQPGAGSPLHF,TGTGCCAGTCAACCAGGGGCGGGATCACCCCTCCACTTT
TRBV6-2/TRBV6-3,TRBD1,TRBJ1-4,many,CASSIRTGGEKLFF,TGTGCCAGCAGTATCAGGACAGGGGGCGAAAAACTGTTTTTT
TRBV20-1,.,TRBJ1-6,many,CSASLGFGPLHF,TGCAGTGCTAGTCTAGGTTTTGGGCCCCTCCACTTT
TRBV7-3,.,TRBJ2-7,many,CASSHGGPGTYEQYF,TGTGCCAGCAGCCACGGGGGACCGGGAACCTACGAGCAGTACTTC